Described below is a single TCR beta chain sequence and its context. Regions amplified from RNA transcripts were the TCR beta CDR3 regions. In the first-round RT-PCR of the TCR CDR3, the HTBI primer set was used. In TCRdb, the multiplex PCR reads were re-called with MiXCR into one record per CDR3 protein. The sample gives about 530,000 distinct CDR3 sequences, more than 15% of which show up once; roughly a sixth is in the top ten. These data are taken from a study of T cells in Graves' hyperthyroidism and ophthalmopathy. Trimming left V 7 bases short and J 0 bases short, with 13 bases between. CDR3 length: 15 residues.

Specimen: blood. The rearrangement joins TRBV12-3 or TRBV12-4 to TRBJ2-4; no firm D call. This sequence was found in a woman aged 18-35 years with Graves' ophthalmopathy. This chain's CDR3 is CASKVGEIAKNIQYF. DNA for the CDR3: TGTGCCAGCAAGGTTGGGGAAATAGCCAAAAACATTCAGTACTTC.